This T cell receptor (beta chain) appears in the sequencing data of a study of blood T cell repertoires in COVID-19. Note on this clone: In the same sample, other DNA sequences code for this CDR3.

Generated by immunoSEQ multiplex PCR, the TCRdb table keeps only in-frame clones and is missing some. This table has a few hundred thousand clones, about 89% appearing once. V dropped 1 base and J dropped 1 base, with 7 bases sitting between them. Germline V gene sequence: CDR1 SGHVS, CDR2 FNYEAQ. This CDR3 has 14 amino acids. The V and J genes are TRBV7-6 and TRBJ2-5; D gene ambiguous. This sequence originates from a woman aged 25 to 39 with COVID-19, enrolled during active disease. Material for sequencing was peripheral blood. CDR3 residues: CASSLGASQETQYF. CDR3 in DNA: TGTGCCAGCAGCTTAGGGGCATCCCAAGAGACCCAGTACTTC.